This T cell receptor beta chain derives from a study of cytomegalovirus exposure and HLA in healthy donors. As for the study in general: There were fewer than 500 genotyped donors. Of these, about 80% fell in the genetic ancestry cluster associated with self-reported Caucasian donors. Notes on the study in general: A highly shared variant cluster was judged a likely technical artifact. Many donors carried some public TCRs, although rarity characterized most TCR sequences.

Trimming stripped 2 bases from V and 8 bases from J, with 19 bases between. This CDR3 region has 16 residues. Looked up from germline, CDR1 is SGHRS and CDR2 is YFSETQ. With 60 Vbeta and 13 Jbeta primers, the PCR was carried out. Clones were sequenced by immunoSEQ multiplex PCR, and TCRdb holds only the in-frame ones, with some missing. The sample has about 140,000 clones; roughly 86% are singletons. There are a few counts of this clone. Its antigen remains unidentified. The sample comprised PBMCs. This clonotype was obtained from a man younger than 35 in good health and CMV-seropositive. The chain carries TRBV5-1 and TRBJ1-4; D is perhaps TRBD1 (6 bases). CDR3 protein: CASSFQGRGSDEKLFF. The CDR3 region has the DNA TGCGCCAGCAGCTTCCAGGGGAGGGGGTCCGACGAAAAACTGTTTTTT.